The next 9 T cell receptor beta chains were all read from a single sample in a study of blood T cell repertoires in COVID-19. Only in-frame clones appear in the TCRdb table, and some are missing; sequencing was by immunoSEQ multiplex PCR. The sample yields some 200,000 clones, 75% to 85% seen once. The sample taken for sequencing was peripheral blood. All receptors come from a woman between 35 and 50 years old who had recovered from COVID-19.

This clone was seen just once. The gene calls are TRBV6-2 or TRBV6-3 and TRBJ1-5; 7 bases are a match to TRBD1. V was clipped by 2 bases and J by 3 bases; unmatched bases: 13. The CDR3 runs to 18 residues. CDR1 and CDR2 from the germline V gene are MNHEY and SVGEGT. The CDR3 region is CASSYTKGSTGVNQPQHF. The CDR3 DNA reads as TGTGCCAGCAGTTACACGAAGGGCTCAACAGGGGTCAATCAGCCCCAGCATTTT.

The chain carries TRBV7-8 and TRBJ1-2; D possibly corresponds to TRBD1 (6 bases). Trimming removed 5 bases at V and 4 bases at J, with 14 bases between. In germline, CDR1 is SGHVS, CDR2 FQNEAQ. CDR3 length: 14 amino acids. CDR3 protein: CASSQMTGGYGYTF. The CDR3 DNA is TGTGCCAGCAGCCAAATGACAGGAGGCTATGGCTACACCTTC.

This chain uses TRBV30 with TRBJ1-3; D possibly corresponds to TRBD1 (5 bases). The V and J ends lost 4 bases and 10 bases respectively, with 17 bases between them. CDR1 and CDR2 (germline): GTSNPN, SVGIG (reference sequence). This CDR3 has 13 amino acids. The CDR3 sequence is CAWTMGGERTIYF. The CDR3 region has the DNA TGTGCCTGGACCATGGGGGGGGAAAGGACCATATATTTT. Combining the CDR3 with reference TRBV30 and TRBJ1-3 gives the whole variable domain SQTIHQWPATLVQPVGSPLSLECTVEGTSNPNLYWYRQAAGRGLQLLFYSVGIGQISSEVPQNLSASRPQDRQFILSSKKLLLSDSGFYLCAWTMGGERTIYFGEGSWLTVV.

The chain is built from TRBV2 and TRBJ1-4, with D perhaps TRBD1 (6 bases). Per germline, CDR1 SNHLY and CDR2 FYNNEI. Trimming left V 2 bases short and J 5 bases short, with 15 bases between. CDR3 length: 16 amino acids. CDR3 sequence reads: CASSERVGRGNEKLFF. The CDR3, as DNA: TGTGCCAGCAGTGAAAGGGTGGGCAGGGGAAATGAAAAACTGTTTTTT.

This chain links TRBV7-6 with TRBJ1-2; D is undetermined. This CDR3 has 14 amino acids. Between the trimmed V and J ends, which lost 5 bases and 5 bases, there was a span of 15 bases. Looked up from germline, CDR1 is SGHVS and CDR2 is FNYEAQ. CDR3 region: CASSPGLGEYGYTF. For the CDR3, the DNA is TGTGCCAGCAGCCCGGGTTTAGGAGAATATGGCTACACCTTC.

This chain uses TRBV7-9 with TRBJ1-2; D not certain. Trimming stripped 3 bases from V and 5 bases from J, with 7 bases between. There are 12 residues in the CDR3. CDR1 and CDR2 from the germline V gene are SEHNR and FQNEAQ (reference sequence). CDR3 in DNA: TGTGCCAGCAGCTTGAATGAGTATGGCTACACCTTC. It yields the protein CASSLNEYGYTF.

The V call is TRBV7-9, the J call TRBJ2-7; D is unclear. V was clipped by 2 bases and J by 5 bases, with 13 bases between them. The CDR3 is made up of 14 amino acids. Germline CDR1 SEHNR, CDR2 FQNEAQ (reference sequence). The CDR3 DNA sequence: TGTGCCAGCAGCTTAATTTCAGGTTTGGACGAGCAGTACTTC. It is translated as CASSLISGLDEQYF.

This clone appeared a single time. The chain couples TRBV28 to TRBJ2-7; 10 bases map to TRBD2. The CDR3 length is 14 residues. Germline values: CDR1 MDHEN, CDR2 SYDVKM. V trimming: 5 bases; J trimming: 6 bases; junction bases outside the gene matches: 7. The CDR3 loop is CASSQLAGEVEQYF. In DNA, the CDR3 is TGTGCCAGCAGTCAGCTAGCGGGGGAGGTCGAGCAGTACTTC.

The chain employs TRBV5-1 and TRBJ2-2; D might be TRBD1 (6 bases). V was cut by 4 bases and J by 7 bases, with 14 bases left in between. The CDR3 is made up of 14 amino acids. The germline gives CDR1 SGHRS, CDR2 YFSETQ. This CDR3 is CASSPGHRVGELFF. The DNA for the CDR3 is TGCGCCAGCAGCCCAGGTCACAGGGTCGGGGAGCTGTTTTTT.